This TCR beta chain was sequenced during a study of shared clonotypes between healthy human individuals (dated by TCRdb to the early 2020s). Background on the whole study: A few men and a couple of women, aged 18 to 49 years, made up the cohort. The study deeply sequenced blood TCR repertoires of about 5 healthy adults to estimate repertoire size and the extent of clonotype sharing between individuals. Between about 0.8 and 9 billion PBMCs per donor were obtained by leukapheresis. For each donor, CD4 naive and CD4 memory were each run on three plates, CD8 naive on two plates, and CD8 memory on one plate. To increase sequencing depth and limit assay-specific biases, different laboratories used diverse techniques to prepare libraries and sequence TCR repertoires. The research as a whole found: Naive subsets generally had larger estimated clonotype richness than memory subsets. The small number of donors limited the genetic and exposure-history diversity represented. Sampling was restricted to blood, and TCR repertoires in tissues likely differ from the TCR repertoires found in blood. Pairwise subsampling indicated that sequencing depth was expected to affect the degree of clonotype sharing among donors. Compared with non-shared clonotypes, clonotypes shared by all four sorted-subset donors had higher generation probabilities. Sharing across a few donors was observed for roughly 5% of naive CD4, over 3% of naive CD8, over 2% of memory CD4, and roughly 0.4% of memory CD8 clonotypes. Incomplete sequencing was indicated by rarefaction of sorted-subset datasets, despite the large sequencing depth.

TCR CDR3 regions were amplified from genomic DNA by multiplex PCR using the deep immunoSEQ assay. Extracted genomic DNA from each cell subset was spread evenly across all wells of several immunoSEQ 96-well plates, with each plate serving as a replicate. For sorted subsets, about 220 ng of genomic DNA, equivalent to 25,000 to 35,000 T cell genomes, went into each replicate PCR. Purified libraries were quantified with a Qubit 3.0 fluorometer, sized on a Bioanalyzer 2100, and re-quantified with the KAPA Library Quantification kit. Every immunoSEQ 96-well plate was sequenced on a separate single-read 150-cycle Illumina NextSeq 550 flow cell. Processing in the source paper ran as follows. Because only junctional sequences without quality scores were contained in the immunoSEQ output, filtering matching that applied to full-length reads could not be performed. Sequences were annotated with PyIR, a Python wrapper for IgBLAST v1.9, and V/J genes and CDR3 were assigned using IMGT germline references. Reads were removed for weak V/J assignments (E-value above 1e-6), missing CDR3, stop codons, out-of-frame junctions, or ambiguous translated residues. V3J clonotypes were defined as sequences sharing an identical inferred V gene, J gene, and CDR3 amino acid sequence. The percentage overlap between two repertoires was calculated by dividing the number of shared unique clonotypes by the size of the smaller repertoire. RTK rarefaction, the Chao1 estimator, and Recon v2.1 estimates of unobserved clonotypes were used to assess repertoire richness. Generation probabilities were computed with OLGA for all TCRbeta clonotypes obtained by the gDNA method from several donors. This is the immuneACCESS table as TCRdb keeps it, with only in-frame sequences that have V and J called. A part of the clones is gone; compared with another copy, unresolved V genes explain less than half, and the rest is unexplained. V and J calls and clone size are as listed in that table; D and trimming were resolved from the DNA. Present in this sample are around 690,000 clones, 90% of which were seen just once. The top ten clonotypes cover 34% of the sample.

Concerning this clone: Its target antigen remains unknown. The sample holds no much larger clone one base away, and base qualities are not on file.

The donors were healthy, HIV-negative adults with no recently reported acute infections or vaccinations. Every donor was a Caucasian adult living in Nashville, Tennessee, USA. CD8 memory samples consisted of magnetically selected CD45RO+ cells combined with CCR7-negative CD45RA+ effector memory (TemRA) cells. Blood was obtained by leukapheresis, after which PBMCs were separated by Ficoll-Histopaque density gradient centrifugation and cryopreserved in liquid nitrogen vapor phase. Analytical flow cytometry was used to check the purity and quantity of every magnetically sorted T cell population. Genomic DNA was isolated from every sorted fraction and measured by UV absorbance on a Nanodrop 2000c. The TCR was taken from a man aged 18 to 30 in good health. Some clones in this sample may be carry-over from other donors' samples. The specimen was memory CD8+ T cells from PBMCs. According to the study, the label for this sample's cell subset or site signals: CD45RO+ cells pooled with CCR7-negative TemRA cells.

The CDR3 is CASSLAYGFNQPQHF. The DNA reads as follows: TGTGCCAGCAGCTTAGCGTATGGTTTCAATCAGCCCCAGCATTTT. This chain joins TRBV7-8 to TRBJ1-5, with no D gene named confidently. From the cysteine up to the phenylalanine, the CDR3 has a length of 15 residues. Only the CDR3 part of the read is kept: 45 bases, read in frame from the first base. CDR1 SGHVS and CDR2 FQNEAQ are derived from the germline V gene. V and J lose 0 bases and 3 bases, and a span of 9 bases separates them.